One sample yielded the 21 T cell receptor beta chains listed below, sequenced in a study of regulatory T cells in long-lasting Graves disease (dated by TCRdb to the early 2020s). This specimen's time point label, interpreted: newly diagnosed GD, antithyroid drugs for less than 3 months. RNA was extracted from PBMCs in TRIzol for both TCR sequencing and RNA sequencing. Library preparation used multiplex PCR. This sample was sequenced with an Illumina HiSeq 4000. iRepertoire HTBI primers and Arm-PCR amplification of CDR3 regions were used to construct TCR beta libraries. In-frame beta chains were kept once TCRdb had trimmed the public reads at Q25 with fastp and called clones with MiXCR. Rows are combined by CDR3 protein, so each entry shows the most common genes and DNA. The sample yields hundreds of thousands of distinct CDR3 sequences; less than 20% were counted once. The leading ten clones occupy roughly a tenth of the sample.

These data also featured in a second study, about T cells in Graves' hyperthyroidism and ophthalmopathy.

Sequenced here: peripheral blood mononuclear cells (PBMCs), sampled at new diagnosis, from a patient treated with antithyroid drugs. These receptor sequences come from a woman aged 25 to 39 with Graves disease. Donor details come from another sample of the same person, matched by shared clones.

This clonotype has ten or more counts. The V call is TRBV4-3, the J call TRBJ2-7, with 12 nucleotides matching TRBD1. Trimming cost V 4 bases and J 6 bases; bases outside gene matches: 7. Germline V gene sequence: CDR1 LGHNA, CDR2 YSLEER. The CDR3 extends over 15 amino acids. This CDR3 reads CASSRSGTGGAEQYF. CDR3 in DNA: TGCGCCAGCAGCCGATCCGGGACAGGGGGCGCCGAGCAGTACTTC.

This clonotype was seen many times. The J gene is TRBJ2-7, the V gene TRBV30, with D possibly TRBD1 on 6 matching bases. This CDR3 is 13 amino acids long. The V end was cut by 4 bases, the J end by 4 bases, with 14 bases between. CDR1 is GTSNPN and CDR2 is SVGIG in the germline V gene (reference sequence). The CDR3 loop is CAWTTRGGYEQYF. CDR3 DNA: TGTGCCTGGACCACCAGGGGCGGATACGAGCAGTACTTC.

Comments on this clonotype: Given the absence of the conserved phenylalanine or tryptophan at the CDR3 end, a read error is likely. No DNA is shown, since the ends of the CDR3 on it are uncertain; the CDR3 is the one TCRdb lists. The V call is TRBV2, the J call TRBJ2-1; TRBD2, the D gene given by the table, was not confirmed from the DNA. The CDR3 numbers 12 amino acids, ends counted. Germline-derived CDR1 and CDR2 are SNHLY and FYNNEI. The CDR3 here is CASGKDGLAGVL.

The rearrangement uses TRBV7-8 and TRBJ2-6; D not certain. This CDR3 comprises 16 residues. Germline V CDR1 and CDR2: SGHVS, FQNEAQ. The V and J ends lost 2 bases and 0 bases respectively, with 8 bases between them. CDR3 loop: CASSLSPDSGANVLTF. CDR3 bases: TGTGCCAGCAGCTTATCACCGGACTCTGGGGCCAACGTCCTGACTTTC.

V usage is TRBV7-3 and J usage is TRBJ2-7; TRBD1 aligns across 9 bases. Judging by the DNA end, TRBJ2-5 fits better; the J call may be wrong. Per germline, CDR1 SGHTA and CDR2 FQGTGA. The CDR3 runs to 15 residues. CDR3 sequence reads: CASSEQGALQETQYF. CDR3 DNA: TGTGCCAGCAGCGAACAGGGGGCATTACAAGAGACCCAGTACTTC.

This clonotype was observed at least ten times. The gene calls are TRBV30 and TRBJ2-1, with TRBD2 matching over 8 bases. This CDR3 has 14 amino acids. The junction had 10 bases not matched to a gene; V was cut back by 2 bases and J by 10 bases. Germline CDR1 and CDR2: GTSNPN and SVGIG (reference sequence). The CDR3, as DNA: TGTGCCTGGAGTACCCTAGCGGGCTCATCGGAGCAGTTCTTC. Translating gives CAWSTLAGSSEQFF.

This clonotype was seen repeatedly, ten times or more. The V call is TRBV18, the J call TRBJ1-1; 8 bases line up with TRBD1. Germline assignment: CDR1 KGHSH and CDR2 LQKENI. Trimming removed 2 bases from V and 4 bases from J; junction bases left unmatched: 9. The CDR3 extends over 16 amino acids. The CDR3 sequence: CASSPSPGQGGTEAFF. CDR3 coding DNA: TGTGCCAGCTCACCATCCCCCGGACAGGGAGGCACTGAAGCTTTCTTT.

This clonotype has more than one count but fewer than ten. The V call is TRBV27, the J call TRBJ2-7; TRBD2 agrees at 13 bases. Trimming removed 4 bases from V and 6 bases from J; junction bases left unmatched: 6. Germline assignment: CDR1 MNHEY and CDR2 SMNVEV (reference sequence). This CDR3 comprises 15 residues. The DNA of the CDR3 is TGTGCCAGCAGTTCTCTCGGACTAGCGGGAGTCGAGCAGTACTTC. As protein: CASSSLGLAGVEQYF.

This clonotype was seen ten or more times. The CDR3 reads CASSRVAGGPDTQYF. The DNA of the CDR3 is TGTGCCAGCAGCCGTGTAGCGGGAGGGCCGGATACGCAGTATTTT. The rearrangement links TRBV12-3 or TRBV12-4 to TRBJ2-3, with 11 bases fitting TRBD2. V lost 6 bases, J lost 6 bases, and 8 bases stayed unmatched. The CDR3 consists of 15 residues.

This clonotype occurred many times. This chain connects TRBV30 to TRBJ2-5; 7 bases align to TRBD2. Germline V lookup: CDR1 GTSNPN, CDR2 SVGIG (reference sequence). Trimming at V came to 5 bases and at J to 4 bases, leaving 7 bases not matched to a gene. CDR3 length equals 13 residues. As DNA, the CDR3 is TGTGCCTGGGAAACCGGGGGGAGAGAGACCCAGTACTTC. It encodes CAWETGGRETQYF.

V and J are TRBV15 and TRBJ1-5, with D unclear. Germline values: CDR1 LNHNV, CDR2 YYDKDF (reference sequence). Trimming removed 0 bases from V and 6 bases from J, with 12 bases in between. CDR3 length: 15 residues. The CDR3 region has the DNA TGTGCCACCAGCAGAGATCTCTCTGGATCTCAGCCCCAGCATTTT. Its translation is CATSRDLSGSQPQHF.

The chain joins TRBV10-3 to TRBJ2-3; D gene ambiguous. CDR3 size: 13 residues. Germline V gene lookup returns CDR1 ENHRY and CDR2 SYGVKD. V dropped 4 bases and J dropped 3 bases, with 8 bases sitting between them. CDR3 bases: TGTGCCATCAGTGGAGAGGTTACAGATACGCAGTATTTT. It codes for CAISGEVTDTQYF.

This clonotype was counted many times. The V and J genes are TRBV29-1 and TRBJ2-5, with a possible D match to TRBD2 (5 bases). From germline, CDR1 is SQVTM and CDR2 ANQGSEA. The CDR3 is 14 residues long. The V end was cut by 1 base, the J end by 2 bases, with 11 bases between. CDR3 loop: CSVEGEYMQETQYF. CDR3 nucleotides: TGCAGCGTTGAAGGGGAGTATATGCAAGAGACCCAGTACTTC.

This clonotype showed up just a few times. This chain uses TRBV4-1 with TRBJ1-4; the match to TRBD1 covers 7 bases. Trimming cost V 3 bases and J 7 bases; bases outside gene matches: 8. The CDR3 is made up of 15 amino acids. Germline assignment: CDR1 MGHRA and CDR2 YSYEKL. The CDR3 loop reads CASSQVTGTAEKLFF. In nucleotides, the CDR3 is TGCGCCAGCAGCCAGGTGACAGGGACAGCTGAAAAACTGTTTTTT.

In the case of this clonotype: The final CDR3 position lacks the conserved phenylalanine or tryptophan, pointing to a likely read error. The CDR3 region has the DNA TGTGCCACCAGTGCAAGTGGGGTGTATGGCTACACCCTC. Protein: CATSASGVYGYTL. The chain recombines TRBV24-1 with TRBJ1-2; no reliable D call. CDR1 and CDR2 from the germline V gene are KGHDR and SFDVKD. V lost 5 bases to trimming and J lost 5 bases, with 11 bases between them. CDR3 length: 13 amino acids.

The table lists this clonotype with a few counts. The CDR3 spells CASSQIPWGIGELFF. CDR3 coding DNA: TGCGCCAGCAGCCAAATACCTTGGGGCATCGGGGAGCTGTTTTTT. The chain links TRBV4-1 to TRBJ2-2; the D gene is possibly TRBD1 (5 bases). Germline V gene sequence: CDR1 MGHRA, CDR2 YSYEKL. The V end lost 2 bases, the J end lost 7 bases, and 14 bases lay between the germline ends. CDR3 length: 15 residues.

This clonotype was seen repeatedly, ten times or more. In nucleotides, the CDR3 is TGTGCCAGCAGTTGGCGGGGGGCGGGCACAGATACGCAGTATTTT. This sequence encodes CASSWRGAGTDTQYF. The V gene is TRBV28, the J gene TRBJ2-3; 8 positions match TRBD2. The V and J ends lost 4 bases and 1 base, in that order; junction bases with no gene match: 4. This CDR3 spans 15 amino acids. Germline assignment: CDR1 MDHEN and CDR2 SYDVKM.

This clonotype has only a few counts. This chain connects TRBV29-1 to TRBJ2-7; TRBD2 is a possible D gene (6 bases). Trimming cost V 2 bases and J 3 bases, with 11 bases left between them. In germline, CDR1 is SQVTM, CDR2 ANQGSEA. The CDR3 contains 13 residues. This CDR3 is CSVEFPGSYEQYF. Here the CDR3 DNA reads TGCAGCGTTGAATTCCCCGGGAGCTACGAGCAGTACTTC.

This clonotype was recorded many times. The chain recombines TRBV6-1 with TRBJ2-7; 10 bases map to TRBD2. This CDR3 has 14 amino acids. Germline-derived CDR1 and CDR2 are MNHNS and SASEGT. With 9 bases clipped from V and 7 bases from J, the junction kept 12 bases outside the gene matches. CDR3 DNA: TGTGCCAGATGGGGCCTAGCGGGAGACGAAGAGCAGTACTTC. It specifies CARWGLAGDEEQYF.

CDR3 sequence: CASSWRPVGGETQYF. In nucleotides, the CDR3 is TGCGCCAGCAGCTGGCGACCCGTGGGGGGAGAGACCCAGTACTTC. The chain carries TRBV5-1 and TRBJ2-5, with TRBD2 as a possible D gene (6 bases). V was clipped by 3 bases and J by 4 bases, with 16 bases between them. Per the germline V gene, CDR1 is SGHRS and CDR2 is YFSETQ. The CDR3 sequence is 15 residues long.

This clonotype came up a few times. The V gene is TRBV5-1, the J gene TRBJ2-1; D is possibly TRBD2 (6 bases). Trimming removed 0 bases at V and 11 bases at J, with 12 bases between. CDR1 is SGHRS and CDR2 is YFSETQ in the germline V gene. This CDR3 is 13 amino acids long. Written as DNA, the CDR3 is TGCGCCAGCAGCTTGGGGGCGGAGGGACAGCAGTTCTTC. It codes for CASSLGAEGQQFF.